Each of the 28 T cell receptor beta chains below was sequenced from the same sample in a study of shared clonotypes between healthy human individuals. Naive CD8 cells comprised CD45RO-negative, CCR7-positively selected cells, excluding terminally differentiated effector memory CD45RA+ cells. Method: immunoSEQ multiplex PCR; TCRdb's copy keeps in-frame clones and lacks some. The data show hundreds of thousands of clones, 85% to 95% seen once. The sequencing input was naive CD8+ T cells sorted from blood. The receptors derive from a woman in her 30s in good health.

The chain joins TRBV5-6 to TRBJ2-2; TRBD2 agrees at 7 bases. The germline CDR1 and CDR2 sequences are SGHDT and YYEEEE. With 4 bases clipped from V and 2 bases from J, the junction kept 5 bases outside the gene matches. The CDR3 spans 15 residues. As DNA, the CDR3 is TGTGCCAGCAGCCAAGGGAGGGCTAACACCGGGGAGCTGTTTTTT. It translates to CASSQGRANTGELFF.

V gene TRBV28 combines with J gene TRBJ2-5, with TRBD2 matching 8 bases. The J call may be incorrect, as the DNA end agrees better with TRBJ2-7. The CDR3 spans 15 residues. The germline V gene has CDR1 MDHEN and CDR2 SYDVKM. DNA of the CDR3: TGTGCCAGCAGCCCCCTGCGGGAGGTGCCGGACGAGCAGTACTTC. It yields the protein CASSPLREVPDEQYF.

V usage is TRBV29-1 and J usage is TRBJ2-1; possible D gene TRBD2, 6 bases. The CDR3 sequence is 14 residues long. The V and J ends lost 7 bases and 8 bases respectively, with 21 bases between them. Germline values: CDR1 SQVTM, CDR2 ANQGSEA. CDR3 amino acids: CSAPFPGAEYEQFF. In nucleotides, the CDR3 is TGCAGCGCCCCTTTTCCGGGAGCTGAGTATGAGCAGTTCTTC.

CDR3 DNA sequence: TGTGCCAGCAGAGCCCGCCGGGAGGGAGGCTATGGCTACACCTTC. This translates into CASRARREGGYGYTF. This sequence joins TRBV2 and TRBJ1-2, with D unresolved. The CDR3 loop spans 15 amino acids. Germline-derived CDR1 and CDR2 are SNHLY and FYNNEI. Trimming shortened V by 6 bases and J by 4 bases, and 18 bases separated the two germline ends.

This clone appeared a single time. The rearrangement joins TRBV2 to TRBJ2-1; a weak D match, TRBD2 (5 bases). Per the germline V gene, CDR1 is SNHLY and CDR2 is FYNNEI. Trimming cost V 2 bases and J 7 bases, with 6 bases left between them. This CDR3 comprises 12 residues. CDR3: CASSESGNEQFF. In nucleotides, the CDR3 is TGTGCCAGCAGTGAATCGGGGAATGAGCAGTTCTTC.

The rearrangement joins TRBV7-8 to TRBJ2-3, with 9 bases identical to TRBD2. The V and J ends lost 7 bases and 1 base, in that order; junction bases with no gene match: 12. CDR1 is SGHVS and CDR2 is FQNEAQ in the germline V gene. The CDR3 covers 17 residues. In nucleotides, the CDR3 is TGTGCCAGCACCCTTTTAGATATAGCGGGAGGCACAGATACGCAGTATTTT. Translation gives CASTLLDIAGGTDTQYF.

This chain uses TRBV2 with TRBJ1-2; D is perhaps TRBD1 (5 bases). Germline CDR1 and CDR2: SNHLY and FYNNEI. Between the trimmed V and J ends, which lost 9 bases and 4 bases, there was a span of 15 bases. This CDR3 has 13 residues. The CDR3 DNA reads TGTGCCAGTTGGCGGGGGAGAACCTATGGCTACACCTTC. Translating it yields CASWRGRTYGYTF.

The rearrangement links TRBV28 to TRBJ1-2, with D perhaps matching TRBD1 (5 bases). This CDR3 comprises 16 residues. Germline CDR1 is MDHEN and CDR2 is SYDVKM. Trimming took 6 bases from V and 4 from J, leaving 21 bases between them. DNA of the CDR3: TGTGCCAGCAGAAAGAGACCCTCCCGGGGCTCCTATGGCTACACCTTC. Protein: CASRKRPSRGSYGYTF.

For this clone: Other DNA sequences from this sample encode an identical CDR3 as well. J is TRBJ2-7 and V is TRBV28; D ambiguous. V was shortened by 3 bases and J by 3 bases, with 6 bases between the two germline ends. CDR3 size: 12 residues. Per germline, CDR1 MDHEN and CDR2 SYDVKM. The CDR3 DNA is TGTGCCAGCAGTTTGAACCGCTACGAGCAGTACTTC. Residues: CASSLNRYEQYF.

V gene TRBV28 combines with J gene TRBJ2-1, with 13 positions matching TRBD2. This CDR3 spans 17 amino acids. Germline CDR1 is MDHEN and CDR2 is SYDVKM. V shed 5 bases and J 9 bases; nucleotides not matched to a gene: 13. The CDR3 sequence is CASSPISGLAGVVEQFF. The CDR3, as DNA: TGTGCCAGCAGTCCTATTAGTGGACTAGCGGGAGTGGTTGAGCAGTTCTTC.

The J gene is TRBJ2-7, the V gene TRBV30; 9 nucleotides match TRBD2. V shed 0 bases, J shed 4 bases, and the junction held 10 bases outside the gene matches. The germline gives CDR1 GTSNPN, CDR2 SVGIG (reference sequence). CDR3 length: 16 amino acids. This chain's CDR3 is CAWSVGNSGSRYEQYF. DNA for the CDR3: TGTGCCTGGAGTGTCGGGAATAGCGGGAGCCGATACGAGCAGTACTTC.

The chain combines TRBV18 with TRBJ1-2, with D hard to call. Trimming stripped 2 bases from V and 8 bases from J, with 9 bases between. This CDR3 contains 12 residues. Per the germline V gene, CDR1 is KGHSH and CDR2 is LQKENI. The CDR3 DNA reads as TGTGCCAGCTCACCAGATAATCGGGGCTACACCTTC. It codes for CASSPDNRGYTF.

V and J are TRBV13 and TRBJ1-5, with TRBD1 identical over 8 bases. The germline V gene has CDR1 PRHDT and CDR2 FYEKMQ (reference sequence). The CDR3 runs to 14 residues. V shed 5 bases, J shed 7 bases, and the junction held 7 bases outside the gene matches. In nucleotides, the CDR3 is TGTGCCAGCAGCATTGGACAGGGAAACCAGCCCCAGCATTTT. The encoded protein is CASSIGQGNQPQHF. Full variable domain (outside the CDR3, taken from reference TRBV13 and TRBJ1-5): AAGVIQSPRHLIKEKRETATLKCYPIPRHDTVYWYQQGPGQDPQFLISFYEKMQSDKGSIPDRFSAQQFSDYHSELNMSSLELGDSALYFCASSIGQGNQPQHFGDGTRLSIL.

This rearrangement joins TRBV4-2 to TRBJ2-2; 11 bases map to TRBD2. This CDR3 is built from 17 residues. Trimming at V came to 0 bases and at J to 6 bases, leaving 6 bases not matched to a gene. The germline V gene encodes CDR1 LGHNA and CDR2 YNFKEQ. CDR3 in DNA: TGTGCCAGCAGCCAAGATGGGACTAGCGGCGAGGCCGGGGAGCTGTTTTTT. This sequence encodes CASSQDGTSGEAGELFF.

The chain carries TRBV15 and TRBJ2-7; possible D gene TRBD2, 5 bases. This CDR3 is 13 amino acids long. Trimming cost V 1 base and J 7 bases, with 11 bases left between them. Germline values: CDR1 LNHNV, CDR2 YYDKDF (reference sequence). CDR3 amino acids: CATSRVSAREQYF. As DNA, the CDR3 is TGTGCCACCAGCAGAGTTAGCGCTCGAGAGCAGTACTTC.

The chain has TRBV14 and TRBJ2-5, with TRBD2 matching over 8 bases. Judging by the DNA end, TRBJ2-7 fits better; the J call may be wrong. CDR1 and CDR2 from the germline V gene are SGHDN and FVKESK. The CDR3 loop spans 14 amino acids. The CDR3 loop reads CASSTGLGAYEQYF. The CDR3 nucleotides are TGTGCCAGCAGCACGGGACTAGGAGCCTACGAGCAGTACTTC.

The rearrangement uses TRBV5-1 and TRBJ2-7; D may be TRBD1 or TRBD2 (5 bases each). CDR1 is SGHRS, CDR2 YFSETQ, per germline. The V end lost 2 bases, the J end lost 1 base, and 10 bases lay between the germline ends. The CDR3 is 14 residues long. The CDR3 DNA is TGCGCCAGCAGCTTCGAGGGGTCGTCCTACGAGCAGTACTTC. Translated, it gives CASSFEGSSYEQYF.

The V gene is TRBV10-3, the J gene TRBJ2-7, with TRBD2 matching 9 bases. This CDR3 has 13 amino acids. Unmatched junction bases numbered 5, after V lost 8 bases and J lost 3 bases. Per the germline V gene, CDR1 is ENHRY and CDR2 is SYGVKD. CDR3 in DNA: TGTGCCATCGGGCCTAGCGGGAACTACGAGCAGTACTTC. Its protein product is CAIGPSGNYEQYF.

With regard to this clone: This same CDR3 is encoded by further DNA sequences in the sample. CDR3 DNA sequence: TGTGCCAGCAGTTACTCGTCGCAGGGCTACGAGCAGTACTTC. This encodes CASSYSSQGYEQYF. J is TRBJ2-7 and V is TRBV6-5; a weak D match, TRBD1 (5 bases). Trimming pared 0 bases from V and 3 bases from J, leaving 9 bases between. Per germline, CDR1 MNHEY and CDR2 SVGAGI. The CDR3 consists of 14 residues.

With regard to this clone: Other DNA sequences of this sample code for an identical CDR3. This chain joins TRBV9 and TRBJ1-1; D may be TRBD1 (6 bases). The V gene's germline CDR1 is SGDLS and CDR2 YYNGEE. This CDR3 spans 14 amino acids. The ends were cut back, 0 bases at V and 1 base at J, with 7 bases in the middle. The CDR3 region is CASSVAGENTEAFF. The DNA of the CDR3 is TGTGCCAGCAGCGTAGCAGGGGAGAACACTGAAGCTTTCTTT.

This chain joins TRBV27 and TRBJ2-5, with 7 bases identical to TRBD1. Germline V gives CDR1 MNHEY, CDR2 SMNVEV (reference sequence). CDR3 size: 14 residues. V shed 6 bases and J 5 bases; nucleotides not matched to a gene: 9. The CDR3 DNA is TGTGCCAGCAGCCTACTACAGGGGCAGGAGACCCAGTACTTC. Amino acids: CASSLLQGQETQYF.

The V gene is TRBV16, the J gene TRBJ2-1, with 9 nucleotides matching TRBD1. CDR3 size: 14 residues. Germline V gene sequence: CDR1 KGHSY, CDR2 FQNENV. Trimming cost V 5 bases and J 7 bases; bases outside gene matches: 6. The CDR3 DNA follows: TGTGCCAGCAGCGCGCCCGGGACAGGGAATGAGCAGTTCTTC. Amino acids: CASSAPGTGNEQFF.

V and J are TRBV6-6 and TRBJ2-5; the D gene could be TRBD1 or TRBD2 (7 bases each). V shed 0 bases and J shed 7 bases, with 18 bases lying between them. CDR3 size: 16 residues. Germline values: CDR1 MNHNY, CDR2 SVGAGI (reference sequence). CDR3 sequence reads: CASSYSTDQGGVTQYF. The CDR3, as DNA: TGTGCCAGCAGTTACTCAACGGACCAGGGGGGGGTGACCCAGTACTTC.

The chain carries TRBV7-8 and TRBJ2-7, with a tentative D call TRBD1 (6 bases). Germline assignment: CDR1 SGHVS and CDR2 FQNEAQ. V was cut by 5 bases and J by 0 bases, with 17 bases left in between. CDR3 length: 16 amino acids. As DNA, the CDR3 is TGTGCCAGCAGCCAGCGACAGGTCGGTGGCTCCTACGAGCAGTACTTC. Residues: CASSQRQVGGSYEQYF.

V and J are TRBV5-1 and TRBJ2-3; 11 positions agree with TRBD2. CDR3 length: 16 residues. CDR1 is SGHRS, CDR2 YFSETQ, per germline. With V trimmed by 0 bases and J by 3 bases, 3 bases remained unmatched. CDR3 in amino acids: CASSLAGLAVTDTQYF. Here the CDR3 DNA reads TGCGCCAGCAGCTTGGCGGGACTAGCGGTGACAGATACGCAGTATTTT.

The J gene is TRBJ1-1, the V gene TRBV29-1, with no clear D. This CDR3 is built from 15 residues. The V gene lost 1 base and the J gene lost 1 base, with 13 bases spanning the gap. Germline V CDR1 and CDR2: SQVTM, ANQGSEA. CDR3 DNA sequence: TGCAGCGTTGAAGGGATCGTGAATAGGAACACTGAAGCTTTCTTT. Translated, it gives CSVEGIVNRNTEAFF.

The chain joins TRBV7-9 to TRBJ2-7; 9 bases fit TRBD1. The CDR3 consists of 14 residues. Germline values: CDR1 SEHNR, CDR2 FQNEAQ (reference sequence). The V segment lost 6 bases and the J segment 5 bases; nucleotides outside the gene matches: 8. The CDR3 loop reads CASRPGTGSNEQYF. For the CDR3, the DNA is TGTGCCAGCAGACCCGGGACAGGGTCCAACGAGCAGTACTTC.

This chain joins TRBV9 and TRBJ2-7; 10 bases map to TRBD2. V trimming: 2 bases; J trimming: 4 bases; junction bases outside the gene matches: 6. This CDR3 has 15 amino acids. The germline V gene encodes CDR1 SGDLS and CDR2 YYNGEE. CDR3 nucleotides: TGTGCCAGCAGCGTCTCTAGCGGGAGTGGTTACGAGCAGTACTTC. Translating gives CASSVSSGSGYEQYF.